This TCR beta chain was identified in a study of shared clonotypes between healthy human individuals. About the research overall: Donors consisted of two women and a few men between 18 and 49. Study-level points and caveats: Rarefaction exposed incomplete sorted-subset sequencing despite large depth. The authors sampled blood alone, and tissue repertoires likely differ. Measured sharing among donors was expected to vary with sequencing depth.

As to this clone: Its antigen is currently unknown. Distinct nucleotide sequences in the sample also encode this CDR3.

Sequencing used immunoSEQ multiplex PCR; TCRdb keeps in-frame clones, though not all of them. The data hold 950,000 to 1,300,000 clones, with around four fifths observed a single time. CDR1 MNHEY and CDR2 SVGAGI come from the germline V gene. V lost 9 bases to trimming and J lost 0 bases, with 8 bases between them. The CDR3 length is 12 residues. The chain links TRBV6-5 to TRBJ1-1; D possibly corresponds to TRBD1 (5 bases). The sequencing input was memory CD4+ T cells sorted from blood. The sample's subset: CD45RA-negative fraction. The receptor comes from a man younger than 35 in good health. CDR3 loop: CASGHLNTEAFF. CDR3 sequence (DNA): TGTGCCAGTGGACATTTGAACACTGAAGCTTTCTTT.